The 19 T cell receptor beta chains listed next were all sequenced from one sample in a study of T cells in Graves' hyperthyroidism and ophthalmopathy. The TCR beta CDR3 regions underwent amplification using RNA transcripts as the source. RT-PCR in the first round (using the HTBI primer set) targeted the TCR CDR3. Via MiXCR, TCRdb re-called the multiplex PCR reads, giving one row per CDR3 protein. The sample lists approximately 430,000 distinct CDR3 sequences, about 15% occurring once. Specimen: blood. The receptors were gathered from a woman aged 18-29 years with Graves' hyperthyroidism.

This clonotype has at least ten counts. The chain is built from TRBV2 and TRBJ1-2, with D perhaps matching TRBD1 (6 bases). Trimming cost V 7 bases and J 5 bases, with 26 bases left between them. This CDR3 is 17 amino acids long. Germline loops: CDR1 SNHLY, CDR2 FYNNEI. The DNA for the CDR3 is TGTGCCAGCAACTATGGACAGAGACTACTGCTGGGGTATGGCTACACCTTC. As protein: CASNYGQRLLLGYGYTF.

The V gene is TRBV28, the J gene TRBJ1-2; 7 nucleotides align to TRBD1. The ends lost 7 bases at V and 7 bases at J; junction bases unmatched: 21. The CDR3 has 17 residues. Germline CDR1 is MDHEN and CDR2 is SYDVKM. CDR3 bases: TGTGCCAGCACACCCCGCAAAGGGGGCACGGTTAGCTGTGGCTACACCTTC. This encodes CASTPRKGGTVSCGYTF.

This clonotype has just a few counts. This chain uses TRBV6-2 or TRBV6-3 with TRBJ2-2, with 8 bases identical to TRBD1. Germline V lookup: CDR1 MNHEY, CDR2 SVGEGT. V was clipped by 1 base and J by 5 bases; unmatched bases: 15. The CDR3 consists of 19 residues. As DNA, the CDR3 is TGTGCCAGCAGTTACTGGATGGTAACCGGGACAGGTGAAACCGGGGAGCTGTTTTTT. Translation gives CASSYWMVTGTGETGELFF.

The chain has TRBV6-6 and TRBJ2-5, with TRBD1 identical over 8 bases. V trimming: 0 bases; J trimming: 5 bases; junction bases outside the gene matches: 5. The CDR3 has 15 amino acids. The germline CDR1 and CDR2 sequences are MNHNY and SVGAGI (reference sequence). The CDR3 sequence is CASSYSWTGYETQYF. CDR3 nucleotide sequence: TGTGCCAGCAGTTACTCGTGGACAGGGTACGAGACCCAGTACTTC.

The chain joins TRBV19 to TRBJ2-7; tentatively, D is TRBD2 (6 bases). Trimming left V 1 base short and J 5 bases short, with 12 bases between. The CDR3 is made up of 14 amino acids. CDR1 is LNHDA, CDR2 SQIVND, per germline (reference sequence). The CDR3 coding sequence is TGTGCCAGTAGTATAGCCGGGAGTATCCACGAGCAGTACTTC. Translating it yields CASSIAGSIHEQYF.

This sequence joins TRBV7-9 and TRBJ2-3, with unresolved D. This CDR3 spans 12 amino acids. CDR1 and CDR2 (germline): SEHNR, FQNEAQ (reference sequence). The germline V and J ends were trimmed by 5 bases and 5 bases, with 8 bases remaining between them. The CDR3 reads CASSDLRDTQYF. Here the CDR3 DNA reads TGTGCCAGCAGCGATCTCAGAGATACGCAGTATTTT.

This chain connects TRBV11-2 to TRBJ1-3; 10 bases align to TRBD1. CDR1 is SGHAT and CDR2 is FQNNGV in the germline V gene. The V and J ends lost 5 bases and 7 bases, in that order; junction bases with no gene match: 11. The CDR3 length is 16 residues. As DNA, the CDR3 is TGTGCCAGCAGCCGGACCGGGACAGGGGTAGTTAACACCATATATTTT. Translated, it gives CASSRTGTGVVNTIYF.

This clonotype was detected ten times or more. The rearrangement uses TRBV6-1 and TRBJ1-1; D gene uncertain. Trimming pared 11 bases from V and 5 bases from J, leaving 12 bases between. The CDR3 is 11 residues long. Germline V gene lookup returns CDR1 MNHNS and CDR2 SASEGT. This CDR3 is CASTGGTEAFF. The CDR3 coding sequence is TGTGCCTCAACCGGCGGGACTGAAGCTTTCTTT.

The rearrangement uses TRBV29-1 and TRBJ2-7; the D gene is possibly TRBD1 (5 bases). The V gene lost 0 bases and the J gene lost 5 bases, with 8 bases spanning the gap. The length of the CDR3 is 12 residues. Per the germline V gene, CDR1 is SQVTM and CDR2 is ANQGSEA. The CDR3 spells CSVEDWGDEQYF. CDR3 sequence (DNA): TGCAGCGTTGAAGATTGGGGCGACGAGCAGTACTTC.

In its sample, this clonotype was seen many times. This chain connects TRBV3-1 to TRBJ2-1, with D unclear. Per the germline V gene, CDR1 is LGHDT and CDR2 is YNNKEL (reference sequence). This CDR3 has 15 residues. With 0 bases removed from V and 7 bases from J, the gap between germline ends came to 13 bases. Here the CDR3 DNA reads TGTGCCAGCAGCCAAGAGGCCTACTATGAAAATGAGCAGTTCTTC. Its translation is CASSQEAYYENEQFF.

This rearrangement joins TRBV28 to TRBJ1-3, with D possibly TRBD1 on 5 matching bases. The germline gives CDR1 MDHEN, CDR2 SYDVKM. There are 13 residues in the CDR3. V was pared by 5 bases and J by 8 bases, with 13 bases between. The DNA for the CDR3 is TGTGCCAGCAGTGCCGGGGCTGAGGACACCATATATTTT. It encodes CASSAGAEDTIYF.

The sample holds many counts of this clonotype. V usage is TRBV2 and J usage is TRBJ2-2, with D tentatively TRBD2 (5 bases). The ends were cut back, 3 bases at V and 4 bases at J, with 12 bases in the middle. The germline V gene has CDR1 SNHLY and CDR2 FYNNEI. The CDR3 extends over 15 amino acids. CDR3 amino acids: CASSETGEGTGELFF. The CDR3, as DNA: TGTGCCAGCAGTGAGACGGGCGAGGGCACCGGGGAGCTGTTTTTT.

The chain recombines TRBV11-2 with TRBJ2-1; perhaps TRBD2 as D (6 bases). The V gene lost 0 bases and the J gene lost 4 bases, with 7 bases spanning the gap. The CDR3 has 14 amino acids. Germline V gene sequence: CDR1 SGHAT, CDR2 FQNNGV. The CDR3 DNA sequence: TGTGCCAGCAGCTTAGACGGGAGTTACAATGAGCAGTTCTTC. Protein product: CASSLDGSYNEQFF. Complete variable domain (other parts from reference TRBV11-2 and TRBJ2-1): EAGVAQSPRYKIIEKRQSVAFWCNPISGHATLYWYQQILGQGPKLLIQFQNNGVVDDSQLPKDRFSAERLKGVDSTLKIQPAKLEDSAVYLCASSLDGSYNEQFFGPGTRLTVL.

This clonotype was seen at least ten times. This sequence joins TRBV24-1 and TRBJ2-1, with 7 bases matching TRBD1. CDR1 and CDR2 (germline): KGHDR, SFDVKD. This CDR3 contains 15 residues. The V and J ends lost 4 bases and 6 bases, in that order; junction bases with no gene match: 8. The CDR3 region is CATSDPGAGGNEQFF. Written as DNA, the CDR3 is TGTGCCACCAGTGACCCCGGGGCAGGGGGCAATGAGCAGTTCTTC.

This clonotype came up many times. The chain carries TRBV7-8 and TRBJ2-5; unclear D gene. The ends were cut back, 5 bases at V and 5 bases at J, with 12 bases in the middle. Germline V gives CDR1 SGHVS, CDR2 FQNEAQ. CDR3 size: 13 residues. The CDR3 nucleotides are TGTGCCAGCAGCCCCCCATCCGGGGAGACCCAGTACTTC. It specifies CASSPPSGETQYF.

This clonotype was observed at least ten times. An end of the junction does not agree with germline; a read error may underlie this. This chain uses TRBV29-1 with TRBJ2-5; the match to TRBD1 covers 7 bases. Germline V gene sequence: CDR1 SQVTM, CDR2 ANQGSEA. CDR3 size: 11 residues. Here the CDR3 reads CSVRTGTAEDF. CDR3 DNA: TGCAGCGTTCGAACCGGGACAGCGGAGGACTTC.

Written as DNA, the CDR3 is TGTGCCAGCAGCTTAAGAGGGGACAGATACACCGGGGAGCTGTTTTTT. It yields the protein CASSLRGDRYTGELFF. The chain recombines TRBV7-3 with TRBJ2-2, with 7 bases aligning to TRBD1. The CDR3 totals 16 residues. The V gene's germline CDR1 is SGHTA and CDR2 FQGTGA. The J segment lost 3 bases and the V segment lost 1 base, leaving 5 bases of the junction unmatched.

A few counts support this clonotype. The J gene is TRBJ2-1, the V gene TRBV6-1; D may match TRBD1 or TRBD2 (6 bases each). V dropped 2 bases and J dropped 8 bases, with 13 bases sitting between them. In germline, CDR1 is MNHNS, CDR2 SASEGT. The CDR3 is 14 residues long. The CDR3 nucleotides read TGTGCCAGCAGTGAAATGGGGGGCCCGTATGAGCAGTTCTTC. Translated, it gives CASSEMGGPYEQFF.

This clonotype was counted only a few times. This chain uses TRBV29-1 with TRBJ1-1; TRBD1 matches 8 bases. V lost 3 bases, J lost 4 bases, and 10 bases stayed unmatched. Germline V gives CDR1 SQVTM, CDR2 ANQGSEA. The CDR3 runs 15 residues. The CDR3 loop reads CSVEGKQGARTEAFF. The CDR3 DNA follows: TGCAGCGTTGAGGGGAAGCAGGGGGCGCGCACTGAAGCTTTCTTT.